This TCR beta chain was sequenced in a study of control samples from healthy donors and cancer patients. Profiled with immunoSEQ multiplex PCR; TCRdb holds only in-frame clones, not every one. The table lists under 150,000 clones, approximately 91% of them singletons. The germline CDR1 and CDR2 sequences are KGHDR and SFDVKD. This CDR3 is built from 19 residues. V was trimmed by 0 bases and J by 0 bases, leaving 16 bases between them. The chain carries TRBV24-1 and TRBJ2-2, with D perhaps TRBD1 or TRBD2 (5 bases each). What was sequenced was blood. The TCR originated in a woman in her twenties or thirties in good health. The CDR3 loop reads CATSDLRDHSASNTGELFF. The CDR3 DNA reads as TGTGCCACCAGTGATTTGCGGGACCATAGCGCTTCGAACACCGGGGAGCTGTTTTTT.